The entry below gives a single T cell receptor delta chain sequence along with its context. The antigen remains unidentified. These data are taken from a study of Vδ1+ human thymocytes. General study points: Unexpected Vdelta2 sequences could cause misinterpretation of bulk repertoire data. In the thymus, TRG and TRD repertoires looked highly polyclonal with Gaussian CDR3 lengths. Roughly 22% of thymic delta-chain sequences were Vdelta2, with few Vdelta3, unlike blood Vdelta1+ controls.

The germline V gene encodes CDR1 TSWWSYY and CDR2 QGS. V lost 1 base and J lost 0; bases outside the gene matches: 23. The CDR3 is made up of 23 amino acids. Extracted RNA was reverse transcribed into cDNA. Multiplex PCR used pooled V-gene forward primers and a constant-region reverse primer to amplify CDR3s. TCRdb re-called the multiplex PCR reads with CATT. The table lists roughly 76,000 delta-chain clones, about 38% of them singletons. After alphabeta T cell depletion, CD3+ Vdelta1+ Vdelta2- thymocytes were sorted. Between roughly 98% and 99.6% of sorted thymocytes were Vdelta1+. The sample consisted of Vdelta1+ gamma-delta thymocytes from the thymus. Subset described: FACS-sorted CD3+ TCRalphabeta- TCRVdelta1+ TCRVdelta2- thymocytes. The chain uses TRDV1 and TRDJ1; 10 nucleotides agree with TRDD3. This sequence originates from a boy under two years old who had congenital heart surgery. As DNA, the CDR3 is TGTGCTCTTGGGGAACGGGCCTACTCGATCGGGGGATACGTAGGTCAGTACACCGATAAACTCATCTTT. Translated, it gives CALGERAYSIGGYVGQYTDKLIF.